Sequencing of this TCR beta chain was carried out in a study of regulatory T cells in long-lasting Graves disease. Study outcomes and limitations: Persistent patients shared thousands of public clonotypes among themselves. Newly diagnosed patients shared fewer, at 900 to 1,000. For persistent Graves' patients, TCR diversity was lower than for newly diagnosed ones. Persistent disease was associated with favored TRBV28 usage and with favored use of TRBJ1-2 and TRBJ2-5.

Time point noted: persistent/refractory GD, antithyroid drugs over 5 years with positive TRAb. From PBMCs, RNA was extracted and then used to make the TCR library. American Thyroid Association guidelines were used to diagnose Graves' disease. Arm-PCR of CDR3 regions and iRepertoire HTBI primers were the basis on which TCR beta libraries were built. TCRdb redid the calling of the multiplex PCR reads with MiXCR, one entry per CDR3 protein. The sample records 700,000 or so distinct CDR3 sequences, 30% being singletons. The CDR3 extends over 12 amino acids. Trimming cost V 1 base and J 11 bases, with 11 bases left between them. CDR1 is SGHAT and CDR2 is FQNNGV in the germline V gene. This clonotype has just a few counts. The antigen is undetermined.

Source: peripheral blood mononuclear cells (PBMCs), taken when the disease was refractory, from a patient treated with antithyroid drugs. The source is a female donor with Graves disease. This chain connects TRBV11-2 to TRBJ1-1; D gene ambiguous. The CDR3 DNA reads TGTGCCAGCAGCTTAGGACTCTACCAGGCTTTCTTT. Encoded protein: CASSLGLYQAFF.